The rows below give T cell receptor beta chains drawn from one sample of a study of T cells expressing NK-cell markers. TCRdb re-called the 5' RACE reads and gives one entry per CDR3 protein, without DNA. The table for this sample gives a few hundred thousand distinct CDR3 sequences. Sequenced input: blood T cells: a sorted CD56 or NKG2C T cell subset, CD4+ or CD8+ T cells, or bulk PBMC T cells (not recorded which). All receptors come from a man between 18 and 35 years old in good health. Each CDR3 is given with its conserved first and last residue.

V gene: TRBV12-3/TRBV12-4
J gene: TRBJ2-5
CDR3 protein: CASSDGEFGETQYF

V gene: TRBV12-3/TRBV12-4
J gene: TRBJ2-2
CDR3 protein: CASSWSLQGELFF

V gene: TRBV10-3
J gene: TRBJ1-6
CDR3 protein: CAISERQGWSPLHF

V gene: TRBV6-1
J gene: TRBJ2-7
CDR3 protein: CASSGAVSHFYEQYF

V gene: TRBV12-3/TRBV12-4
J gene: TRBJ1-5
CDR3 protein: CASSLRDHQPQHF

V gene: TRBV19
J gene: TRBJ2-1
CDR3 protein: CASSMSLAEQFF

V gene: TRBV29-1
J gene: TRBJ2-2
CDR3 protein: CSPRTPLDTGELFF

V gene: TRBV20-1
J gene: TRBJ2-4
CDR3 protein: CSAKGGAKNIQYF

V gene: TRBV20-1
J gene: TRBJ2-5
CDR3 protein: CSAKGAGETQYF

V gene: TRBV10-3
J gene: TRBJ2-2
CDR3 protein: CAIRPPYKTGELFF

V gene: TRBV6-1
J gene: TRBJ1-4
CDR3 protein: CASSEAPGEKLFF

V gene: TRBV18
J gene: TRBJ2-7
CDR3 protein: CASSPPWTGLGYEQYF

V gene: TRBV20-1
J gene: TRBJ1-1
CDR3 protein: CSADMGLNTEAFF

V gene: TRBV7-2
J gene: TRBJ2-1
CDR3 protein: CASSLTGTSGINEQFF

V gene: TRBV11-3
J gene: TRBJ2-3
CDR3 protein: CASRAGDTQYF

V gene: TRBV12-3/TRBV12-4
J gene: TRBJ2-6
CDR3 protein: CASSPRHRDSGANVLTF

V gene: TRBV6-5
J gene: TRBJ2-1
CDR3 protein: CASSYLAPPWDEQFF

V gene: TRBV20-1
J gene: TRBJ2-1
CDR3 protein: CSARREDRVPYNEQFF

V gene: TRBV10-3
J gene: TRBJ2-2
CDR3 protein: CAISPWDTGELFF

V gene: TRBV20-1
J gene: TRBJ1-1
CDR3 protein: CSAPGTGLLMNTEAFF

V gene: TRBV4-3
J gene: TRBJ2-3
CDR3 protein: CASSQVAGSSTDTQYF

V gene: TRBV10-3
J gene: TRBJ2-5
CDR3 protein: CAIRTSGRAGETQYF

V gene: TRBV12-3/TRBV12-4
J gene: TRBJ2-7
CDR3 protein: CASRKTGGYYEQYF

V gene: TRBV6-1
J gene: TRBJ2-3
CDR3 protein: CASTKIDSVRQRDTQYF

V gene: TRBV12-3/TRBV12-4
J gene: TRBJ1-2
CDR3 protein: CASSPRREGGYTF

V gene: TRBV15
J gene: TRBJ1-5
CDR3 protein: CATSRSGTGGRPQHF

V gene: TRBV10-3
J gene: TRBJ2-1
CDR3 protein: CAISEGGAGEEQFF

V gene: TRBV20-1
J gene: TRBJ2-5
CDR3 protein: CSATSQGMGETQYF

V gene: TRBV5-1
J gene: TRBJ2-5
CDR3 protein: CASSLWDYQTTQYF

V gene: TRBV24-1
J gene: TRBJ2-5
CDR3 protein: CATSVRTGAGETQYF

V gene: TRBV12-3/TRBV12-4
J gene: TRBJ2-1
CDR3 protein: CASSLALQRDDNEQFF

V gene: TRBV10-3
J gene: TRBJ1-1
CDR3 protein: CAISGSDGTEAFF

V gene: TRBV6-1
J gene: TRBJ2-5
CDR3 protein: CASSQGLAGGGQETQYF

V gene: TRBV18
J gene: TRBJ2-1
CDR3 protein: CASSASGNSDGEQFF

V gene: TRBV7-9
J gene: TRBJ2-1
CDR3 protein: CASSPGGGAYNEQFF

V gene: TRBV12-3/TRBV12-4
J gene: TRBJ2-3
CDR3 protein: CASSPTVDTQYF

V gene: TRBV6-5
J gene: TRBJ2-1
CDR3 protein: CASSYSSQEHEQFF

V gene: TRBV7-3
J gene: TRBJ2-1
CDR3 protein: CASSLKGQGMVNEQFF

V gene: TRBV5-6
J gene: TRBJ2-1
CDR3 protein: CASSLGAYSGRTTYNEQFF

V gene: TRBV2
J gene: TRBJ2-1
CDR3 protein: CASAPYNEQFF

V gene: TRBV19
J gene: TRBJ2-2
CDR3 protein: CASRDRGRTGELFF

V gene: TRBV24-1
J gene: TRBJ2-3
CDR3 protein: CATSEDGTVETQYF

V gene: TRBV19
J gene: TRBJ1-5
CDR3 protein: CASSISRGQPQHF

V gene: TRBV20-1
J gene: TRBJ2-7
CDR3 protein: CSAQGTSGAYEQYF

V gene: TRBV10-3
J gene: TRBJ2-1
CDR3 protein: CATESEASRYNEQFF

V gene: TRBV3-1
J gene: TRBJ1-4
CDR3 protein: CASSPTGQEGLFF